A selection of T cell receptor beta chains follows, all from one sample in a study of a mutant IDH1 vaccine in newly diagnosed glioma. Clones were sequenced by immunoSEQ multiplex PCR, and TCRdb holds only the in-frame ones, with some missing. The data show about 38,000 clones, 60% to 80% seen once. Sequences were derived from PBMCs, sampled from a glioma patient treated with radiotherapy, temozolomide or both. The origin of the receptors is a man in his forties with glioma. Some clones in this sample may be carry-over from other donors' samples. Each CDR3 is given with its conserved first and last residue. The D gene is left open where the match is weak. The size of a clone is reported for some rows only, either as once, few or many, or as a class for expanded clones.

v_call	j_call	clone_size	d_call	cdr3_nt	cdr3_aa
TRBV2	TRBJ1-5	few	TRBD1	TGTGCCAGCAGCGGACAGGGGTATAATCAGCCCCAGCATTTT	CASSGQGYNQPQHF
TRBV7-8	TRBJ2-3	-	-	TGTGCCAGCAGCTCTCAAGGGGGGGTCACAGATACGCAGTATTTT	CASSSQGGVTDTQYF
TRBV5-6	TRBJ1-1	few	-	TGTGCCAGCAGCTTGGCGCATTTAACAGAAGCTTTCTTT	CASSLAHLTEAFF
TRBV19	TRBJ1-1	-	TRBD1	TGTGCCAGTGGGGCCGGGACAGGGGACACTGAAGCTTTCTTT	CASGAGTGDTEAFF
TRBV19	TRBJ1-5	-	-	TGTGCCAGTAGTATTGGGTCCGGTCAGCCCCAGCATTTT	CASSIGSGQPQHF
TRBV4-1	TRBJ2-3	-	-	TGCGCCAGCAGCCTGACAGCTCCTAGCACAGATACGCAGTATTTT	CASSLTAPSTDTQYF
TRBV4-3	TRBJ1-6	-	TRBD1	TGCGCCAGCAGCCAACTGGGGACAGTCCAGGGGTCACCCCTCCACTTT	CASSQLGTVQGSPLHF
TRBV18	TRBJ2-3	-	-	TGTGCCAGCTCGCTTACTCCGGGACTCAGAGGGGCACATACGCAGTATTTT	CASSLTPGLRGAHTQYF
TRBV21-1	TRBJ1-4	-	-	TGTGCCAGCAGCAAAGCTGGACGGGAGGGAACTAATGAAAAACTGTTTTTT	CASSKAGREGTNEKLFF
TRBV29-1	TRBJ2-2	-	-	TGCAGCTTGACAGTGAGCACCGGGGAGCTGTTTTTT	CSLTVSTGELFF
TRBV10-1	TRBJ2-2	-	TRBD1	TGCGCCAGCAGTGAGGACAGGGATAGGAACACCGGGGAGCTGTTTTTT	CASSEDRDRNTGELFF
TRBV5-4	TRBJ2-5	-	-	TGTGCCAGCAGCTTAAGCAGCCAAGAGACCCAGTACTTC	CASSLSSQETQYF
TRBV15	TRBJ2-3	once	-	TGTGCCACCAGCAGAGATCGAAGACAAACGAGCACAGATACGCAGTATTTT	CATSRDRRQTSTDTQYF
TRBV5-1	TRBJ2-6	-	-	TGCGCCAGCAGCTTGGGTCGGACCGGGCCCAGCTCTGGGGCCAACGTCCTGACTTTC	CASSLGRTGPSSGANVLTF
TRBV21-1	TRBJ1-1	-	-	TGTGCCAGCAGCACAAAAAGGTGTTTTGGGGACAGAGTGTCCACGAACACTGAAGCTTTCTTT	CASSTKRCFGDRVSTNTEAFF
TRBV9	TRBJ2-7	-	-	TGTGCCAGCAGCCCCACGGCCCGGACGCAGACCTACGAGCAGTACTTC	CASSPTARTQTYEQYF
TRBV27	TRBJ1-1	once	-	TGTGCCAGCAGTTTTGGGACGAACACTGAAGCTTTCTTT	CASSFGTNTEAFF
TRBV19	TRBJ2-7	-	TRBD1	TGTGCCAGTAGTCTGACAGGGGGCAGGGACGAGCAGTACTTC	CASSLTGGRDEQYF
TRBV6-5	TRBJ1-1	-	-	TGTGCCAGCAGGGACGACAGACCCGAGAACACTGAAGCTTTCTTT	CASRDDRPENTEAFF
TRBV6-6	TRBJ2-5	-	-	TGTGCCAGCAGTTACATGGACAAGGGGCAAGAGACCCAGTACTTC	CASSYMDKGQETQYF
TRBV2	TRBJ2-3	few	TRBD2	TGTGCCAGCAGGACGGGGACTAGCGGGGGGAGGGATACGCAGTATTTT	CASRTGTSGGRDTQYF
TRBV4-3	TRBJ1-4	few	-	TGCGCCAGCAGCCAAGTTAGGCAGTCGGAAAAACTGTTTTTT	CASSQVRQSEKLFF
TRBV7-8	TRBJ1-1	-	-	TGTGCCAGCAGCGGAAGGGACCGGGATTTCACTGAAGCTTTCTTT	CASSGRDRDFTEAFF
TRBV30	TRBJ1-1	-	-	TGTGCCTGGACAGGGGAGGGGAACACTGAAGCTTTCTTT	CAWTGEGNTEAFF
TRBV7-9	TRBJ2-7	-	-	TGTGCCAGCAGCTTAGCCGGCCGCCAAGCGGGCGAGCAGTACTTC	CASSLAGRQAGEQYF
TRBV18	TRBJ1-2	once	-	TGTGCCAGCTCACCTCAGGGTGACTATGGCTACACCTTC	CASSPQGDYGYTF
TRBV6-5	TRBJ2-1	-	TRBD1	TGTGCCAGCAGTCCCGTAGGGACAGGGGGGGGTGAGCAGTTCTTC	CASSPVGTGGGEQFF
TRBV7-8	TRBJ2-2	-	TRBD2	TGTGCCAGCAGTCCCCGGGGACTAGCGGGGGTTGACGGGGAGCTGTTTTTT	CASSPRGLAGVDGELFF
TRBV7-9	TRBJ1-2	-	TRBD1	TGTGCCAGCAGTTTTTACGGACAGGGCGGGAACTATGGCTACACCTTC	CASSFYGQGGNYGYTF
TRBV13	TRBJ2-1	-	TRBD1	TGTGCCAGCAGCTTCGGACAGGGGTTGAACAATGAGCAGTTCTTC	CASSFGQGLNNEQFF
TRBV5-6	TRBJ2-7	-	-	TGTGCCAGCAGCTTGGGACAGGAGCAGTACTTC	CASSLGQEQYF
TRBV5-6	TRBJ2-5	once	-	TGTGCCAGCAGCTTGGCCATCAGGGGATTTGAGACCCAGTACTTC	CASSLAIRGFETQYF
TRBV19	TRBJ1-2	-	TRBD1	TGTGCCAGCACTAGGACAGGGGGCGCCAACTATGGCTACACCTTC	CASTRTGGANYGYTF
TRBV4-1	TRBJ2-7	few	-	TGCGCCAGCAGCCTGAGTTCGGACAGCTACGAGCAGTACTTC	CASSLSSDSYEQYF
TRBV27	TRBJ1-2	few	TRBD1	TGTGCCAGCAGTTTATCGGGACAGGGATATGGCTACACCTTC	CASSLSGQGYGYTF